The clone carrying this T cell receptor (beta chain) was seen just once. The antigen remains undetermined. Libraries were prepared by immunoSEQ multiplex PCR; TCRdb keeps only in-frame clonotypes and omits some of them. The sample has tens of thousands of clones, roughly nine tenths seen once. CDR1 is SGHDN, CDR2 FVKESK, per germline. Germline trimming cut 6 bases from V and 0 bases from J; bases unmatched to any gene: 13. This CDR3 spans 18 amino acids. The sample comes from a study of T cell responses to AZD1222 COVID-19 vaccine. Study-wide results and limits: At 160-218 and 743-854, vaccine-associated CD4 TCRs were dominant, and they spanned spike.

The sequenced sample was peripheral blood, obtained 28 days after the second AZD1222 dose. The V call is TRBV14, the J call TRBJ1-5; 8 bases agree with TRBD1. This sequence was found in an adult who received the AZD1222 COVID-19 vaccine. CDR3 DNA: TGTGCCAGCAGAGGGCAGGGGGCTGGAGATGATAGCAATCAGCCCCAGCATTTT. Amino acid sequence: CASRGQGAGDDSNQPQHF.